This TCR beta chain was sequenced during a study of response to subunit inactivated influenza vaccine. This clonotype occurred many times. The antigen remains undetermined. Study-level findings and limits: Authors suggested each seasonal influenza vaccination recruits few new T cells.

Between the trimmed V and J ends, which lost 5 bases and 6 bases, there was a span of 12 bases. The CDR3 extends over 12 amino acids. In germline, CDR1 is SGHDT, CDR2 YYEEEE. MiXCR, applied by TCRdb to the RT-PCR reads, yields one record per CDR3 protein. The sample shows under 750,000 distinct CDR3 sequences, about 12% of them seen only once. The material sequenced was PBMCs from blood, taken on the day of vaccination. This TCR was recovered from a man aged 50 or older who received an inactivated influenza vaccine. V and J are TRBV5-6 and TRBJ2-7; tentatively, D is TRBD2 (5 bases). CDR3 bases: TGTGCCAGCAGTCCCGGTAGCGCCGAGCAGTACTTC. It yields the protein CASSPGSAEQYF.